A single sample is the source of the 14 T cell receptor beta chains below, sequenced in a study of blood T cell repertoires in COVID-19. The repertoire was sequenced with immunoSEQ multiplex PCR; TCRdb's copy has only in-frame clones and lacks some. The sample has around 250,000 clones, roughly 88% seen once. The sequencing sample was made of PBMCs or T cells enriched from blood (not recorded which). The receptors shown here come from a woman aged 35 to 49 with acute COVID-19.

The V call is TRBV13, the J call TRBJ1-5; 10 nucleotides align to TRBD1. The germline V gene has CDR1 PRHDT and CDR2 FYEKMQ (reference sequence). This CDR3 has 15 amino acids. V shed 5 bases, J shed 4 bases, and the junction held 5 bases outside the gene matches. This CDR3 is CASSRRTGGNQPQHF. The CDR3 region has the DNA TGTGCCAGCAGCCGAAGGACAGGGGGAAATCAGCCCCAGCATTTT.

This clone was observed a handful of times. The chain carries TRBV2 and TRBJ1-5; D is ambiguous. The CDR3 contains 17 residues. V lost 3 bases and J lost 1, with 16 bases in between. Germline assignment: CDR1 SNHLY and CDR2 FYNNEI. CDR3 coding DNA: TGTGCCAGCAGTGAGGAGCGGCTCCGGTGGAGCAATCAGCCCCAGCATTTT. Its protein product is CASSEERLRWSNQPQHF.

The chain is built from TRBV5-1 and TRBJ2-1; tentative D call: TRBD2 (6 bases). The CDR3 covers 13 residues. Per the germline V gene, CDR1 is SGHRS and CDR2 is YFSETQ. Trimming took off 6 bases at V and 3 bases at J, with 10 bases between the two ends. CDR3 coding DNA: TGCGCCAGCACCCTCGGGAGCTACAATGAGCAGTTCTTC. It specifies CASTLGSYNEQFF.

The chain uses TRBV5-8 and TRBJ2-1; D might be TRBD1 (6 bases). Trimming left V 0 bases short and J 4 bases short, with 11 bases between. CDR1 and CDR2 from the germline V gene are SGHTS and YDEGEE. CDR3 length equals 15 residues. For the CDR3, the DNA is TGTGCCAGCAGCTTGGAGAGGACAGCTTACAATGAGCAGTTCTTC. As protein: CASSLERTAYNEQFF.

The CDR3 reads CASSFGGIGGYTF. The CDR3 DNA reads TGTGCCAGCAGTTTCGGAGGGATTGGTGGCTACACCTTC. This chain uses TRBV28 with TRBJ1-2; D is unclear. This CDR3 is 13 amino acids long. Trimming took 3 bases from V and 7 from J, leaving 12 bases between them. Germline V gene lookup returns CDR1 MDHEN and CDR2 SYDVKM.

This CDR3 reads CASSIPGGEAYGYTF. The CDR3 region has the DNA TGTGCCAGTAGTATTCCAGGGGGCGAAGCTTATGGCTACACCTTC. The V call is TRBV19, the J call TRBJ1-2; the match to TRBD1 covers 8 bases. The CDR3 length is 15 residues. V lost 3 bases and J lost 5; bases outside the gene matches: 8. CDR1 is LNHDA and CDR2 is SQIVND in the germline V gene (reference sequence).

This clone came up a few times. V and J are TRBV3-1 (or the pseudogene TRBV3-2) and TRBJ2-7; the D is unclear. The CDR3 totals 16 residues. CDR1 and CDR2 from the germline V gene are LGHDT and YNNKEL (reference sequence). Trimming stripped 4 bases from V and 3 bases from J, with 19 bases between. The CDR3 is CASSRSLPEILYEQYF. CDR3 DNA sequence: TGTGCCAGCAGCCGGTCCCTTCCCGAGATCCTCTACGAGCAGTACTTC.

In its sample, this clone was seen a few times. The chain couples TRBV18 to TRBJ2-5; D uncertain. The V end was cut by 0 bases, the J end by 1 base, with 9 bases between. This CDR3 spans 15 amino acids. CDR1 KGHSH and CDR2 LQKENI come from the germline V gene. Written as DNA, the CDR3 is TGTGCCAGCTCACCACCCAACAGAATCCAAGAGACCCAGTACTTC. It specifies CASSPPNRIQETQYF.

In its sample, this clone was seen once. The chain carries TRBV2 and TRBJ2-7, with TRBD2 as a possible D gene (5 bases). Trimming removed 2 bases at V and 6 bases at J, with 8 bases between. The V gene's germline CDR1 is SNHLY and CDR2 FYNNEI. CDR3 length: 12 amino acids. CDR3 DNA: TGTGCCAGCAGTGAATCCGGGATCGAGCAGTACGTC. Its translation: CASSESGIEQYV.

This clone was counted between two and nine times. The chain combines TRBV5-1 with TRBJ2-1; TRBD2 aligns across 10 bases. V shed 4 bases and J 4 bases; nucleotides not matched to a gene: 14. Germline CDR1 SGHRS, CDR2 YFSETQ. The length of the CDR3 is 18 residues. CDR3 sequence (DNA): TGCGCCAGCAGCCCGCTTTCTATCAGCGGGAGGGTTTACAATGAGCAGTTCTTC. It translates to CASSPLSISGRVYNEQFF.

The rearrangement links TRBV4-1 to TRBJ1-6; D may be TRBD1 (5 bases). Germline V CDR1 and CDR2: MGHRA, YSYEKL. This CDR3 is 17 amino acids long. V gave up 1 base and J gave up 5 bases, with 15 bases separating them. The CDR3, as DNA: TGCGCCAGCAGCCAAGGGGGCCTCATTGGCCATAATTCACCCCTCCACTTT. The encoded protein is CASSQGGLIGHNSPLHF.

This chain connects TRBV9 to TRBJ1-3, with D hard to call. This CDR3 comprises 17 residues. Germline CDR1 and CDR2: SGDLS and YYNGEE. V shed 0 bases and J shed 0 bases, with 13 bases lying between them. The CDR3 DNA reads TGTGCCAGCAGCGTAGCTGGTACGGGAGACTCTGGAAACACCATATATTTT. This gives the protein CASSVAGTGDSGNTIYF. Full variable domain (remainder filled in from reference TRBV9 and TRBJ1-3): DSGVTQTPKHLITATGQRVTLRCSPRSGDLSVYWYQQSLDQGLQFLIQYYNGEERAKGNILERFSAQQFPDLHSELNLSSLELGDSALYFCASSVAGTGDSGNTIYFGEGSWLTVV.

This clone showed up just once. The chain's CDR3 is CASSRTSGVTYEQYF. CDR3 nucleotide sequence: TGTGCCAGCAGTAGGACTAGCGGGGTAACCTACGAGCAGTACTTC. This sequence joins TRBV2 and TRBJ2-7; 12 bases line up with TRBD2. J gave up 2 bases and V 5 bases, and 4 bases lay outside the gene matches. Germline loops: CDR1 SNHLY, CDR2 FYNNEI. CDR3 length: 15 amino acids.

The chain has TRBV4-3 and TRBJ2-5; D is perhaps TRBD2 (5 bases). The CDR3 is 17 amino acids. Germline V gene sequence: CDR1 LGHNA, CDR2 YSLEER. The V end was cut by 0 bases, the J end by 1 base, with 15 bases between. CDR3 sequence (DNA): TGCGCCAGCAGCCAAGACGTTCCGGGGATGACCCAAGAGACCCAGTACTTC. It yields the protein CASSQDVPGMTQETQYF.